A single sample is the source of the 8 T cell receptor beta chains below, sequenced in a study of CD4 and CD8 cells across lung adenocarcinoma regions (dated by TCRdb to the late 2010s). Libraries came from PCR. TCRdb records HiSeq X Ten as the sequencer. TCRdb trimmed the raw reads at Q25, called clones with MiXCR and kept productive beta chains. Entries that share a CDR3 protein sequence are merged under the most common genes and DNA. Counted in this sample were about 25,000 distinct CDR3 sequences; 53% of them appeared once. The ten largest clones capture approximately 45% of the sample. Sequenced: CD8+ T cells from the center of a lung tumor. The meaning of the sample's cell subset or site label: tumor center region. The receptor set was obtained from a male donor with lung adenocarcinoma. The CD4 and CD8 labels of this study may be unreliable.

In its sample, this clonotype was seen a few times. The chain uses TRBV3-1 and TRBJ2-7; D is unclear. Per the germline V gene, CDR1 is LGHDT and CDR2 is YNNKEL (reference sequence). V was shortened by 2 bases and J by 5 bases, with 10 bases between the two germline ends. The CDR3 runs 13 residues. CDR3 in amino acids: CASSQPPVNEQYF. The CDR3 bases are TGTGCCAGCAGCCAACCCCCGGTCAACGAGCAGTACTTC.

As to this clonotype: At one boundary the junction diverges from the germline segment, which might be a read error. The chain recombines TRBV6-1 with TRBJ2-5; D may correspond to TRBD1 or TRBD2 (5 bases each). This CDR3 comprises 14 residues. Germline V lookup: CDR1 MNHNS, CDR2 SASEGT. The CDR3 bases are TGTGCGGGCAGGGCGGGCCGTGACCCAGAGACCCAGTATTTC. Amino acids: CAGRAGRDPETQYF.

A few counts support this clonotype. The chain carries TRBV10-1 and TRBJ2-4; D unclear. Germline V gene data show CDR1 as WNHNN and CDR2 as SYGVQD (reference sequence). Trimming cost V 2 bases and J 1 base, with 9 bases left between them. The CDR3 sequence is 15 residues long. The DNA of the CDR3 is TGCGCCAGCAGTGAGGGGCTGGGGGCCAAAAACATTCAGTACTTC. Translating gives CASSEGLGAKNIQYF.

This clonotype appeared once. CDR3: CASSLQYNSPLHF. CDR3 sequence (DNA): TGTGCCAGCAGTTTACAGTATAATTCACCCCTCCACTTT. This rearrangement joins TRBV6-5 to TRBJ1-6, with D hard to call. Between the trimmed V and J ends, which lost 4 bases and 4 bases, there was a span of 5 bases. The CDR3 is made up of 13 amino acids. Looked up from germline, CDR1 is MNHEY and CDR2 is SVGAGI.

The chain combines TRBV6-1 with TRBJ2-4; D tentatively fits TRBD1 or TRBD2 (5 bases each). With 0 bases removed from V and 10 bases from J, the gap between germline ends came to 19 bases. This CDR3 has 16 amino acids. Germline-derived CDR1 and CDR2 are MNHNS and SASEGT. This CDR3 is CASSEAGTWVRDIQYF. The CDR3 DNA reads as TGTGCCAGCAGTGAAGCGGGGACGTGGGTCAGGGATATTCAGTACTTC.

V is TRBV6-5 and J is TRBJ2-3; TRBD2 matches at 9 bases. The J call is doubtful: the DNA matches TRBJ2-4 better. This CDR3 spans 15 amino acids. The germline CDR1 and CDR2 sequences are MNHEY and SVGAGI. CDR3 nucleotide sequence: TGTGCCAGCAGTTACTGCAGCGGGAGGTTCGAGACTCAGTACTTC. This sequence encodes CASSYCSGRFETQYF.

The rearrangement links TRBV7-8 to TRBJ2-1; D not resolved. The J call may not be correct, given that the DNA end is closer to TRBJ2-7. From germline, CDR1 is SGHVS and CDR2 FQNEAQ. This CDR3 comprises 14 residues. CDR3 region: CASSLGLFLYEQYF. DNA of the CDR3: TGTGCCAGCAGCTTAGGCCTTTTCTTATACGAGCAGTACTTC.

This clonotype has ten or more counts. Since a much larger clone is just one base distant, this may be a read error. The rearrangement uses TRBV6-5 and TRBJ2-1, with D perhaps given as TRBD1 or TRBD2 (6 bases each). Germline V gene data show CDR1 as MNHEY and CDR2 as SVGAGI. Deletions cut 4 bases from V and 13 bases from J, with 11 bases between. The CDR3 covers 11 residues. CDR3 amino acids: CASSLWGAQFF. CDR3 in DNA: TGTGCCAGCAGTTTATGGGGGGCCCAGTTCTTC.